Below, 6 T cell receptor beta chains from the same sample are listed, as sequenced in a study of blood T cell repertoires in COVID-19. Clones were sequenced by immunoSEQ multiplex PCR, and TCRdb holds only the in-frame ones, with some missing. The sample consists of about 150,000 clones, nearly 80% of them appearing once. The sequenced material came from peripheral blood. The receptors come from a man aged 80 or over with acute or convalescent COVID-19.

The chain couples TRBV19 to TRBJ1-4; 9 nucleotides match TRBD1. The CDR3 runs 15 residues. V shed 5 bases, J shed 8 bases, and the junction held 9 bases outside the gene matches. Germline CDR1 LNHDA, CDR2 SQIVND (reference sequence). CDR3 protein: CASSLRQGGEEKLFF. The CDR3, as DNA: TGTGCCAGTAGTCTACGACAGGGGGGAGAAGAAAAACTGTTTTTT.

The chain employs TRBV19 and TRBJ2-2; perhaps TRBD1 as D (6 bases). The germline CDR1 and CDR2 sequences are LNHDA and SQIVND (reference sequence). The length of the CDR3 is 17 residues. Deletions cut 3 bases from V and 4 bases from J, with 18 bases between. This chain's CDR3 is CASSIPGQGGSTGELFF. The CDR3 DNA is TGTGCCAGTAGTATTCCGGGACAAGGGGGAAGCACCGGGGAGCTGTTTTTT.

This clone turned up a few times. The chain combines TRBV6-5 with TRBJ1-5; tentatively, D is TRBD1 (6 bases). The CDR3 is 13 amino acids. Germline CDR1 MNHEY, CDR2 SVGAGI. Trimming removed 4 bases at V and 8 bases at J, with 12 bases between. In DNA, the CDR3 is TGTGCCAGCAGTTTGCAGGGGCTCGAGCCCCAGCATTTT. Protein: CASSLQGLEPQHF.

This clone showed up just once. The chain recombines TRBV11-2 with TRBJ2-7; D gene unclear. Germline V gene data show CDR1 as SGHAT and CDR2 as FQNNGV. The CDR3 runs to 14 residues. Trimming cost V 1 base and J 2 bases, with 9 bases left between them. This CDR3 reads CASSLAHTPYEQYV. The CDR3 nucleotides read TGTGCCAGCAGCTTAGCCCACACGCCCTACGAGCAGTACGTC.

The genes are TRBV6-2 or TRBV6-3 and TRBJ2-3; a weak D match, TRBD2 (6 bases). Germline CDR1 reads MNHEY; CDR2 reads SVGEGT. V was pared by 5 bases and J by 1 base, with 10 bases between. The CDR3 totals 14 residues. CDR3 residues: CASSISSGTDTQYF. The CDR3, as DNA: TGTGCCAGCAGTATATCTAGCGGCACAGATACGCAGTATTTT.

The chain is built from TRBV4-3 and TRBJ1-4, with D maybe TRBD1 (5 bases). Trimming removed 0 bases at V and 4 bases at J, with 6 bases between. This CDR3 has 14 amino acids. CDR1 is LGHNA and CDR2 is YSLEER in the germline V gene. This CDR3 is CASSQDRVNEKLFF. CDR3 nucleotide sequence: TGCGCCAGCAGCCAAGACAGGGTTAATGAAAAACTGTTTTTT.